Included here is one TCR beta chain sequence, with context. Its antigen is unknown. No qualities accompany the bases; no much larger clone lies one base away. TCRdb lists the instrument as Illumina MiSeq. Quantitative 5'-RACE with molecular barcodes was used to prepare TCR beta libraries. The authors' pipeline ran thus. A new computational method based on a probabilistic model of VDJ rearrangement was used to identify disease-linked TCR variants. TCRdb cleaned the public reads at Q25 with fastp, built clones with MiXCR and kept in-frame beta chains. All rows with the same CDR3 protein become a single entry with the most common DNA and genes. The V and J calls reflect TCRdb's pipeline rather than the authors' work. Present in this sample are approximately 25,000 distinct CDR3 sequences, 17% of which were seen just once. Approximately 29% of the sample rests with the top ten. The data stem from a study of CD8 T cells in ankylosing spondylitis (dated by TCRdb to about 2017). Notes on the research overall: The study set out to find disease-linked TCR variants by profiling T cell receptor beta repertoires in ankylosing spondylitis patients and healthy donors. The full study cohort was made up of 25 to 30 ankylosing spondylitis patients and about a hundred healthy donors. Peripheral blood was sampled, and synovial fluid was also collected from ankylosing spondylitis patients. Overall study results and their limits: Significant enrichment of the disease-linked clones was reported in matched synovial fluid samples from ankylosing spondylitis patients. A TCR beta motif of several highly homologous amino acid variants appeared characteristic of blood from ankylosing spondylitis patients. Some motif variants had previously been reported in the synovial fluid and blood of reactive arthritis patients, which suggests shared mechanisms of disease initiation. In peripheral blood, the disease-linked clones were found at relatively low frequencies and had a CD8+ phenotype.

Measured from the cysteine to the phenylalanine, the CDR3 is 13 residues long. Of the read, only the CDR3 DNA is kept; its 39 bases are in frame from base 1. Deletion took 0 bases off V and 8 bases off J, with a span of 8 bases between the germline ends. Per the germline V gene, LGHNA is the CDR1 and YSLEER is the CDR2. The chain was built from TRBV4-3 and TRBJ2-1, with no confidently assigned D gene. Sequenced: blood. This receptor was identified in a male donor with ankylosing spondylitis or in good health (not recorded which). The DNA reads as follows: TGCGCCAGCAGCCAAGACATGGGCTATGAGCAGTTCTTC. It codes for CASSQDMGYEQFF.